These T cell receptor beta chains were read from a single sample in a study of response to subunit inactivated influenza vaccine. TCRdb independently ran MiXCR on the RT-PCR reads; one entry per CDR3 protein. The sample records 300,000 to 350,000 distinct CDR3 sequences, about 20% being singletons. This material consisted of PBMCs from blood, taken about 19 months after vaccination. These receptors were obtained from a man aged 50-75 years who received an inactivated influenza vaccine. CDR3s include the opening cysteine and the closing phenylalanine or tryptophan. D genes are given only for firm matches. For some rows the clone size is stated as once, few or many, or as a class when expanded; others skip it.

V,D,size,J,DNA,CDR3
TRBV11-2,NA,NA,TRBJ1-2,TGTGCCAGCAGCTCGGGAGCGACAGACAACTATGGCTACACCTTC,CASSSGATDNYGYTF
TRBV7-2,TRBD1,NA,TRBJ1-5,TGTGCCAGCAGCAATGACAGGGCACAGCCCCAGCATTTT,CASSNDRAQPQHF
TRBV20-1,NA,many,TRBJ1-1,TGCAGTGCTCCGGACCCGGGAGCACTGCTAGCTTTCTTT,CSAPDPGALLAFF
TRBV4-2,TRBD2,NA,TRBJ2-2,TGTGCCAGCAGCCATAGCCTGACTAGCCGGAACACCGGGGAGCTGTTTTTT,CASSHSLTSRNTGELFF
TRBV6-2/TRBV6-3,NA,NA,TRBJ1-6,TGTGCCAGCAGTTACCGCGACCCCGGGAGGGGCCGATTGTCGATTCTTAATTCACCCCTCCACTTT,CASSYRDPGRGRLSILNSPLHF
TRBV6-2/TRBV6-3,NA,NA,TRBJ1-4,TGTGCCAGCAGTAACGGCGGAACTAATGAAAAACTGTTTTTT,CASSNGGTNEKLFF
TRBV4-1,NA,NA,TRBJ2-5,TGCGCCAGCAGCCAAGATCCGGCCAGCGAGGGAGAGACCCAGTACTTC,CASSQDPASEGETQYF
TRBV20-1,TRBD2,few,TRBJ2-2,TGCAGTGCTAGAGATTCCGGGGGGTACACCGGGGAGCTGTTTTTT,CSARDSGGYTGELFF
TRBV28,NA,few,TRBJ2-3,TGTGCCAGCAGTTTGGGCCAGGGGTTAGATACGCAGTATTTT,CASSLGQGLDTQYF
TRBV5-8,NA,many,TRBJ1-5,TGTGCCAGCAGCTTGGAGCAGGGGATTCGGCGGCCCCAGCATTTT,CASSLEQGIRRPQHF
TRBV7-9,NA,many,TRBJ1-4,TGTGCCAGCAGCTTAGTAAGCTCGGGGGTCGGTGAAAAACTGTTTTTT,CASSLVSSGVGEKLFF
TRBV20-1,TRBD2,few,TRBJ2-1,TGCAGTGCTAGTGACGCTAGCGGGGCTAATGAGCAGTTCTTC,CSASDASGANEQFF
TRBV7-8,TRBD1,few,TRBJ2-3,TGTGCCAGCAGCTTGCAGGGACAGGGATCCAGGGCAGATACGCAGTATTTT,CASSLQGQGSRADTQYF
TRBV9,NA,few,TRBJ2-2,TGTGCCAGCAGCGCCCAGACGAACACCGGGGAGCTGTTTTTT,CASSAQTNTGELFF
TRBV29-1,TRBD1,NA,TRBJ1-3,TGCAGCGCCTGGGACAGCGTGGGGAACACCATATATTTT,CSAWDSVGNTIYF
TRBV19,NA,NA,TRBJ2-7,TGTGCCAGTAGGGGCAGGGCATACGAGCAGTACTTC,CASRGRAYEQYF
TRBV7-9,NA,NA,TRBJ2-1,TGTGCCAGCAGCTTAGTGGGAAACTCCTACAATGAGCAGTTCTTC,CASSLVGNSYNEQFF
TRBV4-1,NA,NA,TRBJ1-2,TGCGCCAGCAGCCAAGAGGATAGGGGCGTCTATGGCTACACCTTC,CASSQEDRGVYGYTF
TRBV10-3,TRBD1,NA,TRBJ1-6,TGTGCCATCAGCCGGGACAGGGAGGTTTTTCGCAATAATTCACCCCTCCACTTT,CAISRDREVFRNNSPLHF
TRBV2,NA,NA,TRBJ2-5,TGTGCCAGCAGGACAGACCAAGAGACCCAGTACTTC,CASRTDQETQYF
TRBV14,NA,few,TRBJ2-7,TGTGCCAGCAGCCAGGCCGGGACGAACGAGCAGTACTTC,CASSQAGTNEQYF
TRBV7-9,TRBD2,NA,TRBJ2-3,TGTGCCAGCAGCCCGAGCGGGAGGGCTGCAGATACGCAGTATTTT,CASSPSGRAADTQYF
TRBV10-3,NA,few,TRBJ1-5,TGTGCCATCAGTGAGTCGCAGGGTAATCAGCCCCAGCATTTT,CAISESQGNQPQHF
TRBV7-4,NA,NA,TRBJ1-2,TGTGCCAGCAGCTTTCGGGGCGGTGGCAACTATGGCTACACCTTC,CASSFRGGGNYGYTF
TRBV3-1,TRBD2,few,TRBJ2-1,TGTGCCAGCAGCCAAGAAACTCTAGCGGGGCACAATGAGCAGTTCTTC,CASSQETLAGHNEQFF
TRBV6-5,TRBD1,few,TRBJ2-7,TGTGCCAGCAGTTTCGACAGGGGAAGCTCCTACGAGCAGTACTTC,CASSFDRGSSYEQYF
TRBV4-2,NA,few,TRBJ2-7,TGTGCCAGCAGCCAAGATTGGGGCCAGGGGAGTTACGAGCAGTACTTC,CASSQDWGQGSYEQYF
TRBV15,TRBD2,NA,TRBJ2-1,TGTGCCACCGGAGCGGGATTCTACAATGAGCAGTTCTTC,CATGAGFYNEQFF
TRBV18,NA,NA,TRBJ1-2,TGTGCCAGCTCCCCCAAGGACTATGGCTACACCTTC,CASSPKDYGYTF
TRBV12-3/TRBV12-4,NA,many,TRBJ1-2,TGTGCCAGCAGTAGCCAGAAATACAGGTCTAACTATGGCTACACCTTC,CASSSQKYRSNYGYTF
TRBV21-1,NA,NA,TRBJ1-1,TGTGCCAGCAGCAATCACAGCAGATCTTTGAACACTGAAGCTTTCTTT,CASSNHSRSLNTEAFF
TRBV7-2,TRBD1,many,TRBJ1-1,TGTGCCAGCAGCGCCCAACAGGGGGCCCCCACTGAAGCTTTCTTT,CASSAQQGAPTEAFF
TRBV4-2,TRBD2,few,TRBJ2-1,TGTGCCAGCAGCCAAGAAGCAAGCGGGGGCCGGAGCTCCTACAATGAGCAGTTCTTC,CASSQEASGGRSSYNEQFF
TRBV2,NA,few,TRBJ1-2,TGTGCCAGCAGTGACGGGAGGTTGGGCTATGGCTACACCTTC,CASSDGRLGYGYTF
TRBV5-1,TRBD1,few,TRBJ1-2,TGCGCCAGCAGCCCCTCAGGGGGGCCCCCCTATGGCTACACCTTC,CASSPSGGPPYGYTF
TRBV18,TRBD1,NA,TRBJ1-1,TGTGCCAGCTCAAAACAGGGGGCGACGAACACTGAAGCTTTCTTT,CASSKQGATNTEAFF
TRBV6-6,NA,many,TRBJ1-1,TGTGCCAGCAGTCAGCGGGTCGTCACTGAAGCTTTCTTT,CASSQRVVTEAFF
TRBV7-6,NA,NA,TRBJ2-3,TGTGCCAGCAGCTTAGCGCGGGACAACACAGATACGCAGTATTTT,CASSLARDNTDTQYF
TRBV7-9,TRBD2,few,TRBJ2-3,TGTGCCAGCAGCCCCCCCCCTAGCGGGGTTACGCAGTATTTT,CASSPPPSGVTQYF
TRBV6-1,NA,NA,TRBJ1-1,TGTGCCAGCAGTCTGAGGGTTGTCGGCACTGAAGCTTTCTTT,CASSLRVVGTEAFF
TRBV6-2/TRBV6-3,TRBD1,NA,TRBJ2-6,TGTGCCAGCAGGGGGACAGGGCTCTCTGGGGCCAACGTCCTGACTTTC,CASRGTGLSGANVLTF
TRBV27,NA,few,TRBJ2-7,TGTGCCAGCAGTTCCTACAGAGAGCAGTACTTC,CASSSYREQYF
TRBV18,TRBD1,many,TRBJ1-1,TGTGCCAGCTCACCAGGGACAGAGAACACTGAAGCTTTCTTT,CASSPGTENTEAFF
TRBV15,TRBD2,NA,TRBJ2-3,TGTGCCACCAGCAGAGTGGGGACAGTATCTAGCGGGGGGTCCACAGATACGCAGTATTTT,CATSRVGTVSSGGSTDTQYF
TRBV7-8,NA,few,TRBJ1-2,TGTGCCAGCAGCTTAGAGGTCTACTATGGCTACACCTTC,CASSLEVYYGYTF
TRBV5-4,NA,few,TRBJ1-1,TGTGCCAGCAGCTTGTCAAATCAGGGGAACACTGAAGCTTTCTTT,CASSLSNQGNTEAFF
TRBV5-6,TRBD2,NA,TRBJ2-5,TGTGCCAGCAGCTCCCCGGTGCGGGGGGCTCAAGAGACCCAGTACTTC,CASSSPVRGAQETQYF
TRBV4-3,TRBD1,NA,TRBJ1-1,TGCGCCAGCAGCCCCGGACAGGGGGGCCCAGCTTTCTTT,CASSPGQGGPAFF
TRBV12-3/TRBV12-4,NA,few,TRBJ1-5,TGTGCCAGCAGCGGGAGCGGGCCCCAGCATTTT,CASSGSGPQHF
TRBV20-1,TRBD1,NA,TRBJ1-5,TGCAGTGCTTTCCAGGGGGCGTCCAATCAGCCCCAGCATTTT,CSAFQGASNQPQHF
TRBV28,NA,few,TRBJ1-5,TGTGCCAGCAGTCCCAGGGCTCAGCCCCAGCATTTT,CASSPRAQPQHF